This is a list of T cell receptor beta chains from one sample in a study of OX40 agonist ivuxolimab in advanced cancers. The data were produced by immunoSEQ multiplex PCR, yet TCRdb's version contains in-frame clones alone and is incomplete. The data show 90,000 to 100,000 clones, with 90% to 97% seen just once and just over 2% held by the top ten. The source material was CD4+ or CD8+ T cells sorted from blood, sampled in a trial of the OX40 agonist ivuxolimab. Source of these receptors: an adult with an advanced solid tumor such as melanoma, head and neck, liver or kidney cancer. The conserved cysteine and the conserved F or W are not part of the CDR3 here.

J gene	V gene	CDR3 length	CDR3 protein
TRBJ2-2	TRBV29-1	11	SGAGLNTGELF
TRBJ2-7	TRBV10-3	11	AISSGTAYEQY
TRBJ2-7	TRBV19	13	ASSMGSGLAYEQY
TRBJ2-5	TRBV4-3	18	ASSQEGNINKGRHGETQY
TRBJ2-7	TRBV4-3	12	ASSQDRDRYEQY
TRBJ1-4	TRBV6-5	11	ATTGAANEKLF
TRBJ1-6	TRBV19	13	ASSLGSSYNSPLH
TRBJ1-1	TRBV7-9	10	ASSSTNTEAF
TRBJ2-5	TRBV28	13	ASSLRLAGAETQY
TRBJ2-5	TRBV9	14	ASSLSTSGERETQY
TRBJ2-7	TRBV19	13	ASSTSGTGGYEQY
TRBJ2-7	TRBV7-8	13	ASSPSAARTYEQY
TRBJ2-2	TRBV9	9	ASSRAGELF
TRBJ2-7	TRBV5-5	11	ASSSGLSYEQY
TRBJ1-2	TRBV6-9	12	ASSYFQDNYGYT
TRBJ1-2	TRBV5-1	12	ASSLEGTGLPVT
TRBJ1-1	TRBV28	13	ASSPHMRQRTEAF
TRBJ1-2	TRBV15	13	ATSRDGTFGTGYT
TRBJ2-2	TRBV7-9	12	ASSFEGVTGELF
TRBJ2-3	TRBV7-2	13	ASQPGLLGTDTQY